This T cell receptor beta chain appears in the sequencing data of a study of blood T cells in healthy people across ages. Study-level results: Higher diversity, along with more naive CD4+ cells, distinguished long-lived donors from aged donors. Expanded clonotype shifts may have been confounded, as the donors had an unknown CMV status. It was held that diversity estimates obtained from one million T cells represented underestimates.

A word on this clonotype: Its antigen is not identified.

Through a sample-barcoded 5' primer and a J-beta primer mix, a second PCR was run for roughly 6 to 12 cycles. TCRdb used MiXCR to reprocess the 5' RACE reads, holding one entry per CDR3 protein. The sample lists about 1.4 million distinct CDR3 sequences; around 55% were seen once. Germline V lookup: CDR1 MGHRA, CDR2 YSYEKL. The V end lost 1 base, the J end lost 0 bases, and 17 bases lay between the germline ends. The CDR3 has 18 amino acids. Each sample yielded at least 6.5 million isolated PBMCs. This receptor was obtained from a man aged 18-30 years in good health. The chain recombines TRBV4-1 with TRBJ2-3, with D hard to call. The sample was blood. The CDR3 nucleotides are TGCGCCAGCAGCCAAGTGGGTCAGCGCCCACTGAGCACAGATACGCAGTATTTT. This sequence encodes CASSQVGQRPLSTDTQYF.